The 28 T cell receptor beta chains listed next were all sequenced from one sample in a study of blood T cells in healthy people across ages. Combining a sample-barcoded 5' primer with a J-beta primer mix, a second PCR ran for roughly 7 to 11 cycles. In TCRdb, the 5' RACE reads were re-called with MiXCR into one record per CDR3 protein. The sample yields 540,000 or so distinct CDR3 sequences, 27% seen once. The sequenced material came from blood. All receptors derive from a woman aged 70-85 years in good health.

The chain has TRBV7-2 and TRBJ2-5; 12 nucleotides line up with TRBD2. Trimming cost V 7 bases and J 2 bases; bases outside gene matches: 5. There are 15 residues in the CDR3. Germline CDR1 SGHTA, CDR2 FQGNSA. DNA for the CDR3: TGTGCCAGCAACTGGCTAGCGGGGGGGCAAGAGACCCAGTACTTC. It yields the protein CASNWLAGGQETQYF.

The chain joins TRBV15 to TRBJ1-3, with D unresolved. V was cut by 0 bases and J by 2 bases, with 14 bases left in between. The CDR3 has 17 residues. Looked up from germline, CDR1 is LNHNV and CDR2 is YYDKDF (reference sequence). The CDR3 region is CATSRDLGSVAGNTIYF. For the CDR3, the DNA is TGTGCCACCAGCAGAGACCTGGGCAGCGTGGCTGGAAACACCATATATTTT.

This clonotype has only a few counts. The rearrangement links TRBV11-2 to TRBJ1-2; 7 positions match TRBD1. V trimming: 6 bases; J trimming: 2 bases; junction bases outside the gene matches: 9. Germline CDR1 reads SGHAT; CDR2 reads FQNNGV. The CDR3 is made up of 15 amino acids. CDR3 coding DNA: TGTGCCAGCAGATCACAAGGGGGCCGGAACTATGGCTACACCTTC. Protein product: CASRSQGGRNYGYTF.

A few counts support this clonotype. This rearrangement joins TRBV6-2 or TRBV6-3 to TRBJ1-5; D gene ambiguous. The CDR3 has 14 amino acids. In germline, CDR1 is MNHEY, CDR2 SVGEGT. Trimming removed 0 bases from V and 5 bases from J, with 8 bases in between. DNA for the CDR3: TGTGCCAGCAGTTACTCGATGAGGGATCAGCCCCAGCATTTT. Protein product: CASSYSMRDQPQHF.

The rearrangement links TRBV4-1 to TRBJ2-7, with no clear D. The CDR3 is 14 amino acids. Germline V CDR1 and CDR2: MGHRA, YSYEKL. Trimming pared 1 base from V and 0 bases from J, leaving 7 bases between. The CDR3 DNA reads TGCGCCAGCAGCCAAGGGTGGAGCTCCTACGAGCAGTACTTC. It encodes CASSQGWSSYEQYF.

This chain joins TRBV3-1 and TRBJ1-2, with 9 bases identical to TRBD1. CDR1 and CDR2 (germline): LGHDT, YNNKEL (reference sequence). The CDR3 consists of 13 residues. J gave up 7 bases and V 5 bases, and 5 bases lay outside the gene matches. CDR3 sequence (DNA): TGTGCCAGCAGCGATACAGGGGGCGGTGGCTACACCTTC. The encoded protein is CASSDTGGGGYTF.

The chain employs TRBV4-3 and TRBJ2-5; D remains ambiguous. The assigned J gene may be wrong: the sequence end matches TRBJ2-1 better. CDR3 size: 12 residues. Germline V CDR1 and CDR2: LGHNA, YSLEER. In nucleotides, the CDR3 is TGCGCCAGCAGCCAAGGGGTTAATGAGCAGTTCTTC. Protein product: CASSQGVNEQFF.

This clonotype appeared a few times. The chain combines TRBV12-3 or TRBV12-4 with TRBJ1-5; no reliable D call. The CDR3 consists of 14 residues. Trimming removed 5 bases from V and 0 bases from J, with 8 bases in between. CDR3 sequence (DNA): TGTGCCAGCAGTGGGGTCACTAGCAATCAGCCCCAGCATTTT. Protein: CASSGVTSNQPQHF.

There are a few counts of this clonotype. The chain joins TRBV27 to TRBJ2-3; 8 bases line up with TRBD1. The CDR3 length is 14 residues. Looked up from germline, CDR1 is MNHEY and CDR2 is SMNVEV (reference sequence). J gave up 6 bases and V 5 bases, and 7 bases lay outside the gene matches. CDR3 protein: CASSLRTGRDTQYF. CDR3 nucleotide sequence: TGTGCCAGCAGTCTACGGACAGGGCGCGATACGCAGTATTTT.

The CDR3 coding sequence is TGTGCCAGCAGCGACATGACAGGCAAAAACATTCAGTACTTC. This translates into CASSDMTGKNIQYF. The chain combines TRBV5-6 with TRBJ2-4; D may be TRBD1 (6 bases). The CDR3 has 14 amino acids. V was shortened by 4 bases and J by 3 bases, with 11 bases between the two germline ends. CDR1 SGHDT and CDR2 YYEEEE come from the germline V gene.

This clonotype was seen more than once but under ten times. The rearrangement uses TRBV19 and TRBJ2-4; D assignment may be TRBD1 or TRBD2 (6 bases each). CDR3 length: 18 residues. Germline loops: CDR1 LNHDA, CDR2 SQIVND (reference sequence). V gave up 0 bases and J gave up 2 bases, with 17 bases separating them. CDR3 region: CASSIDSVGGRTKNIQYF. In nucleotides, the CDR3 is TGTGCCAGTAGTATAGATTCCGTGGGGGGCCGGACCAAAAACATTCAGTACTTC.

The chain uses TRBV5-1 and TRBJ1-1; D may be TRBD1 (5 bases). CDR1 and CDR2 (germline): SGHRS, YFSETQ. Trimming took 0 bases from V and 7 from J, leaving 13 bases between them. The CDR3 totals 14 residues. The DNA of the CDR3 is TGCGCCAGCAGCTTGGGAGGGGTGGAGGGTGAAGCTTTCTTT. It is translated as CASSLGGVEGEAFF. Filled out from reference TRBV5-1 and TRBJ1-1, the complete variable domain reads KAGVTQTPRYLIKTRGQQVTLSCSPISGHRSVSWYQQTPGQGLQFLFEYFSETQRNKGNFPGRFSGRQFSNSRSEMNVSTLELGDSALYLCASSLGGVEGEAFFGQGTRLTVV.

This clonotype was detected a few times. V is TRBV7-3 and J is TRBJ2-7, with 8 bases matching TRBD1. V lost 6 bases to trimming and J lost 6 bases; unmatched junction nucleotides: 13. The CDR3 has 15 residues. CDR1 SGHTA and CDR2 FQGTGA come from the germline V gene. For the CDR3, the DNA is TGTGCCAGCAGTACAACCGGGACAGGACCCCTCGAGCAGTACTTC. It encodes CASSTTGTGPLEQYF.

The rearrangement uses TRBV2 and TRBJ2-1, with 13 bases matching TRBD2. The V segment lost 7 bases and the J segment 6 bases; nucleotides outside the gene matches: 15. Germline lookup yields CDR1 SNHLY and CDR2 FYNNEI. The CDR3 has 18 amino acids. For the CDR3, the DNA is TGTGCCAGCATGGGCCGGACTAGCGGGGGCCTCCAATTCAATGAGCAGTTCTTC. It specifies CASMGRTSGGLQFNEQFF.

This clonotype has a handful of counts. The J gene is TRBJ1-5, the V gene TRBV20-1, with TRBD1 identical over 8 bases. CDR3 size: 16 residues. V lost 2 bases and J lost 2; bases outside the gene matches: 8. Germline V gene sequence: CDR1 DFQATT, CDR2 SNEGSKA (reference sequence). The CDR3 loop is CSARRRTGFGNQPQHF. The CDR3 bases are TGCAGTGCTAGACGCCGGACAGGGTTCGGCAATCAGCCCCAGCATTTT.

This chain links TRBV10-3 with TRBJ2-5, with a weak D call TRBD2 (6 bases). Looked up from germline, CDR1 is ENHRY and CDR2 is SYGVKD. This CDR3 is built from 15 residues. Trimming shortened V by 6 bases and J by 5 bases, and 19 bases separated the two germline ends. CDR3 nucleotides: TGTGCCATCAGGGGGGGAAGCCCAAGGGGCGAGACCCAGTACTTC. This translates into CAIRGGSPRGETQYF.

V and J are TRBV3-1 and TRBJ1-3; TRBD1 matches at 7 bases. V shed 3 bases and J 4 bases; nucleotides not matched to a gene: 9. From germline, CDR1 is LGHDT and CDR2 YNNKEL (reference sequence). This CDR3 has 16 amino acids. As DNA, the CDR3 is TGTGCCAGCAGCCACATAGGGGGCAACTCCGGAAACACCATATATTTT. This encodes CASSHIGGNSGNTIYF.

The CDR3: CASSWGSNYGYTF. CDR3 nucleotide sequence: TGTGCCAGCAGCTGGGGCAGTAACTATGGCTACACCTTC. This chain connects TRBV12-3 or TRBV12-4 to TRBJ1-2, with D perhaps matching TRBD1 (5 bases). The ends were cut back, 6 bases at V and 1 base at J, with 9 bases in the middle. The CDR3 has 13 residues.

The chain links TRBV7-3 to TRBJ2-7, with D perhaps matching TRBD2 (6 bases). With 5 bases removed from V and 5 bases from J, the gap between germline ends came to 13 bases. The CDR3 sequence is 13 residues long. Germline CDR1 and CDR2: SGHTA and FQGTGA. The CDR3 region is CASSETSENEQYF. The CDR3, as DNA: TGTGCCAGCAGCGAGACTAGTGAGAACGAGCAGTACTTC.

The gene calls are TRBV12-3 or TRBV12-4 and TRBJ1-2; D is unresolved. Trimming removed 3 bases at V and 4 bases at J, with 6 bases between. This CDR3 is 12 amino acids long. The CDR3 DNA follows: TGTGCCAGCAGTTTTCGGTTCTATGGCTACACCTTC. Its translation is CASSFRFYGYTF.

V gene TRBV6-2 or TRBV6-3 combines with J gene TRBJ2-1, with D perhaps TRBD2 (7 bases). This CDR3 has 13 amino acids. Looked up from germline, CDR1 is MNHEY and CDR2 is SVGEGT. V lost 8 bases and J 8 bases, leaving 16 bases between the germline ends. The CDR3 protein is CASRRGGFDEQFF. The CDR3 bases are TGTGCCAGCCGAAGGGGGGGCTTCGATGAGCAGTTCTTC.

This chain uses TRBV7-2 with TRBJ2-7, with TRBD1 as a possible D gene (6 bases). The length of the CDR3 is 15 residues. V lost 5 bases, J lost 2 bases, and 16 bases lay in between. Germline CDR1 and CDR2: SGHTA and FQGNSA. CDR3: CASSDWTALPYEQYF. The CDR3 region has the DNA TGTGCCAGCAGCGATTGGACAGCCCTACCCTACGAGCAGTACTTC.

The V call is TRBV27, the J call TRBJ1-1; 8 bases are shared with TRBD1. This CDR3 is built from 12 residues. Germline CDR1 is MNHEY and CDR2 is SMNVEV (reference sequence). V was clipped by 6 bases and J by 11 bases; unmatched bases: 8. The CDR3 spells CASRGDRGRAFF. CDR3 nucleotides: TGTGCCAGCAGGGGCGACAGGGGCCGGGCTTTCTTT.

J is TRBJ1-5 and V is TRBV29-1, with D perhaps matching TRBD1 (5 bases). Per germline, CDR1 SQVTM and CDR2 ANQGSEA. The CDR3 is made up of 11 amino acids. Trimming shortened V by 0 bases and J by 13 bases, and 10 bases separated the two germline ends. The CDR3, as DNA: TGCAGCGTTGAAGATCGGCAGGGACAGCATTTT. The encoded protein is CSVEDRQGQHF.

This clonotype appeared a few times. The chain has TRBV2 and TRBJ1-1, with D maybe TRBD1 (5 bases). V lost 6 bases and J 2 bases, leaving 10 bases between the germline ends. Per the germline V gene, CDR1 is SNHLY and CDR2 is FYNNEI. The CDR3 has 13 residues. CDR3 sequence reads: CASRLTANTEAFF. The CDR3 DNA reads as TGTGCCAGCAGGTTGACAGCAAACACTGAAGCTTTCTTT.

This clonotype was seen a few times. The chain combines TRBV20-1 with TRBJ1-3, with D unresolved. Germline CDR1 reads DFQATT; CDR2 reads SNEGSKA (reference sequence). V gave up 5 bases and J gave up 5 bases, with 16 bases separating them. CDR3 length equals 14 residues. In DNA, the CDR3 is TGCAGTGCTGGTCGAAAAAGTAGCCGAAACACCATATATTTT. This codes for CSAGRKSSRNTIYF.

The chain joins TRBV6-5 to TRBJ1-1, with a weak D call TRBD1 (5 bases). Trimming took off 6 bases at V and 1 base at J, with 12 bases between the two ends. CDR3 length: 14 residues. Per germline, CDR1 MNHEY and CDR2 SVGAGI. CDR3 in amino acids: CASSQGLRNTEAFF. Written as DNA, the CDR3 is TGTGCCAGCAGCCAGGGCCTAAGGAACACTGAAGCTTTCTTT.

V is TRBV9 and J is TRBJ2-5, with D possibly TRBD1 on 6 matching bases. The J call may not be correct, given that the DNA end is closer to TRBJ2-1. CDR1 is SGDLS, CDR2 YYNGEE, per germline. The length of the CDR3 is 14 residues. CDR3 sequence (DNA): TGTGCCAGCAGCCCCCGGACAGAGAACAATGAGCAGTTCTTC. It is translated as CASSPRTENNEQFF.